The next 28 T cell receptor beta chains were all read from a single sample in a study of PD-L1 blockade in urothelial cancer (dated by TCRdb to the late 2010s). Libraries were prepared through the immunoSEQ multiplex PCR assay. The immuneACCESS repertoire file appears here via TCRdb, limited to in-frame rearrangements. These files lack a portion of the clones; in checked studies, under half of the deficit traces to unresolved V genes, and the cause of the others is not known. The sample includes about 120,000 clones, with about 83% observed a single time. The top ten clonotypes cover around 2.4% of the sample. The label giving this sample's time point can be read as: peripheral blood 6 weeks after treatment start. Specimen: PBMCs, collected around atezolizumab (anti-PD-L1) treatment. The receptors were sampled from a man aged 50-59 years with urothelial cancer.

This clone has only one observation. J is TRBJ2-2 and V is TRBV11-2, with 11 nucleotides matching TRBD2. Germline assignment: CDR1 SGHAT and CDR2 FQNNGV. V gave up 5 bases and J gave up 7 bases; unmatched junction bases: 9. This CDR3 has 16 amino acids. CDR3 region: CASSLSGRVRVGELFF. The CDR3 nucleotides are TGTGCCAGCAGCCTTAGCGGGAGGGTACGGGTCGGGGAGCTGTTTTTT. Full variable domain (rest looked up from reference TRBV11-2 and TRBJ2-2): EAGVAQSPRYKIIEKRQSVAFWCNPISGHATLYWYQQILGQGPKLLIQFQNNGVVDDSQLPKDRFSAERLKGVDSTLKIQPAKLEDSAVYLCASSLSGRVRVGELFFGEGSRLTVL.

The rearrangement uses TRBV2 and TRBJ1-5; tentatively, D is TRBD1 (5 bases). The CDR3 has 16 amino acids. Deletions cut 0 bases from V and 2 bases from J, with 11 bases between. Germline assignment: CDR1 SNHLY and CDR2 FYNNEI. The CDR3, as DNA: TGTGCCAGCAGTGAAGCCCGGCAGGGTGGCAATCAGCCCCAGCATTTT. Its protein product is CASSEARQGGNQPQHF. The entire variable domain, with the rest obtained from reference TRBV2 and TRBJ1-5, is as follows: EPEVTQTPSHQVTQMGQEVILRCVPISNHLYFYWYRQILGQKVEFLVSFYNNEISEKSEIFDDQFSVERPDGSNFTLKIRSTKLEDSAMYFCASSEARQGGNQPQHFGDGTRLSIL.

This clone showed up just once. The V and J genes are TRBV4-1 and TRBJ2-5, with 8 bases lining up with TRBD2. The CDR3 spans 15 residues. The V gene's germline CDR1 is MGHRA and CDR2 YSYEKL. The V and J ends lost 4 bases and 4 bases, in that order; junction bases with no gene match: 8. CDR3 sequence: CASSPGLGFLETQYF. CDR3 nucleotide sequence: TGCGCCAGCAGCCCGGGACTAGGGTTTTTAGAGACCCAGTACTTC.

This chain links TRBV5-4 with TRBJ1-5; weak D call: TRBD1 (5 bases). Germline V gives CDR1 SGHNT, CDR2 YYREEE (reference sequence). V was pared by 4 bases and J by 0 bases, with 11 bases between. The CDR3 covers 15 residues. The CDR3 DNA follows: TGTGCCAGCAGCGTCGGGGGAGTTAGCAATCAGCCCCAGCATTTT. Translation gives CASSVGGVSNQPQHF.

The V and J genes are TRBV19 and TRBJ1-2; 8 positions agree with TRBD1. The CDR3 runs to 11 residues. The V gene end was trimmed by 8 bases and the J gene end by 4 bases; junction bases not matched to a gene: 0. Germline CDR1 LNHDA, CDR2 SQIVND (reference sequence). CDR3 coding DNA: TGTGCCAGTGACAGGGGCTATGGCTACACCTTC. As protein: CASDRGYGYTF.

This chain uses TRBV5-4 with TRBJ2-5; 10 bases match TRBD2. CDR1 and CDR2 (germline): SGHNT, YYREEE (reference sequence). The CDR3 has 14 amino acids. V lost 4 bases and J lost 3; bases outside the gene matches: 3. This CDR3 reads CASSVGTSEETQYF. DNA of the CDR3: TGTGCCAGCAGCGTCGGGACTAGCGAAGAGACCCAGTACTTC.

V usage is TRBV7-3 and J usage is TRBJ2-5; 9 nucleotides align to TRBD2. Germline V lookup: CDR1 SGHTA, CDR2 FQGTGA. The CDR3 sequence is 15 residues long. Germline trimming cut 5 bases from V and 5 bases from J; bases unmatched to any gene: 9. CDR3 loop: CASSPKSGRQETQYF. The CDR3 DNA reads as TGTGCCAGCAGCCCCAAGAGCGGGAGGCAGGAGACCCAGTACTTC.

The chain joins TRBV18 to TRBJ2-5; 9 nucleotides match TRBD2. V trimming: 3 bases; J trimming: 4 bases; junction bases outside the gene matches: 9. The germline V gene has CDR1 KGHSH and CDR2 LQKENI. The CDR3 is 16 residues long. CDR3 sequence (DNA): TGTGCCAGCTCACCGGCGATAGCGGGAGAAAGAGAGACCCAGTACTTC. Translation gives CASSPAIAGERETQYF. The full variable domain, its missing parts supplied by reference TRBV18 and TRBJ2-5, is NAGVMQNPRHLVRRRGQEARLRCSPMKGHSHVYWYRQLPEEGLKFMVYLQKENIIDESGMPKERFSAEFPKEGPSILRIQQVVRGDSAAYFCASSPAIAGERETQYFGPGTRLLVL.

This clone has just one count. The chain is built from TRBV19 and TRBJ1-2, with D possibly TRBD1 on 5 matching bases. V lost 7 bases and J lost 5, with 14 bases in between. This CDR3 is built from 13 residues. Germline V gives CDR1 LNHDA, CDR2 SQIVND (reference sequence). This chain's CDR3 is CASTPWEGYGYTF. In nucleotides, the CDR3 is TGTGCCAGTACCCCATGGGAGGGGTATGGCTACACCTTC.

The genes are TRBV11-2 and TRBJ2-3; 9 positions match TRBD2. The CDR3 contains 17 residues. J gave up 7 bases and V 2 bases, and 13 bases lay outside the gene matches. Germline CDR1 reads SGHAT; CDR2 reads FQNNGV. CDR3 residues: CASSLTPTGGRAHTQYF. The DNA of the CDR3 is TGTGCCAGCAGCTTAACCCCCACTGGCGGGAGGGCACATACGCAGTATTTT.

The chain joins TRBV6-1 to TRBJ1-4, with D possibly matching TRBD1 (5 bases). The V and J ends lost 7 bases and 8 bases respectively, with 14 bases between them. Germline CDR1 is MNHNS and CDR2 is SASEGT. This CDR3 comprises 13 residues. The CDR3 region has the DNA TGTGCCAGCATAGGGGTCGTGGAGGAAAAACTGTTTTTT. Translated: CASIGVVEEKLFF.

V and J are TRBV19 and TRBJ1-1, with 7 bases lining up with TRBD1. After removal of 5 bases from V and 5 bases from J, the junction contained 5 bases not matched to a gene. CDR1 and CDR2 from the germline V gene are LNHDA and SQIVND (reference sequence). This CDR3 is 13 amino acids long. In DNA form, the CDR3 reads TGTGCCAGTAGTCTGAAGACAGGGACTGAAGCTTTCTTT. Translating it yields CASSLKTGTEAFF.

This clone has a single count. The V gene is TRBV28, the J gene TRBJ2-7, with D tentatively TRBD1 (6 bases). The CDR3 runs to 12 residues. CDR1 is MDHEN and CDR2 is SYDVKM in the germline V gene. With 8 bases removed from V and 1 base from J, the gap between germline ends came to 9 bases. The CDR3 sequence is CASRGQSYEQYF. CDR3 nucleotide sequence: TGTGCCAGCCGAGGACAGTCCTACGAGCAGTACTTC.

The V call is TRBV5-1, the J call TRBJ1-5; possible D gene TRBD1, 5 bases. The CDR3 contains 14 residues. Per the germline V gene, CDR1 is SGHRS and CDR2 is YFSETQ. V lost 1 base, J lost 2 bases, and 7 bases lay in between. The CDR3 sequence is CASSLQGGNQPQHF. The CDR3 region has the DNA TGCGCCAGCAGCTTGCAAGGGGGCAATCAGCCCCAGCATTTT.

V usage is TRBV10-3 and J usage is TRBJ1-1; 8 bases line up with TRBD1. Germline-derived CDR1 and CDR2 are ENHRY and SYGVKD. Losses at the gene ends were 4 bases for V and 7 bases for J; bases not matched to a gene: 8. CDR3 size: 14 residues. The chain's CDR3 is CAISAGTGIFEAFF. For the CDR3, the DNA is TGTGCCATCAGTGCAGGGACAGGTATCTTTGAAGCTTTCTTT.

This clone was recorded once. J is TRBJ2-7 and V is TRBV18, with 9 bases matching TRBD1. The trim removed 2 bases at V and 2 bases at J, leaving 7 bases unmatched. Germline V gene data show CDR1 as KGHSH and CDR2 as LQKENI. This CDR3 has 16 residues. This CDR3 reads CASSPWGQGGTYEQYF. CDR3 nucleotides: TGTGCCAGCTCACCATGGGGACAGGGAGGTACCTACGAGCAGTACTTC.

The chain has TRBV28 and TRBJ2-7, with D perhaps TRBD2 (5 bases). The CDR3 loop spans 13 amino acids. V was cut by 6 bases and J by 3 bases, with 12 bases left in between. Germline assignment: CDR1 MDHEN and CDR2 SYDVKM. CDR3 protein: CASRISVSYEQYF. CDR3 DNA sequence: TGTGCCAGCAGAATTAGCGTAAGCTACGAGCAGTACTTC.

The genes are TRBV27 and TRBJ2-7; 7 positions agree with TRBD1. V shed 5 bases, J shed 0 bases, and the junction held 4 bases outside the gene matches. The CDR3 contains 14 residues. Germline V gene sequence: CDR1 MNHEY, CDR2 SMNVEV (reference sequence). The CDR3 nucleotides read TGTGCCAGCAGTCCACAGGGGAGCTCCTACGAGCAGTACTTC. The encoded protein is CASSPQGSSYEQYF.

The sample holds a few counts of this clone. The same CDR3 can be traced to other DNA sequences in this sample. This chain uses TRBV19 with TRBJ1-2, with no clear D. The CDR3 runs to 12 residues. V dropped 3 bases and J dropped 8 bases, with 10 bases sitting between them. Germline V gene lookup returns CDR1 LNHDA and CDR2 SQIVND (reference sequence). In nucleotides, the CDR3 is TGTGCCAGTAGTATCCGAGGAGGCGGCTACACCTTC. Amino acids: CASSIRGGGYTF.

Written as DNA, the CDR3 is TGCGCCAGCAGCCAAGACGGGACAGGGTTAGGAGAGACCCAGTACTTC. Amino acid sequence: CASSQDGTGLGETQYF. V and J are TRBV4-1 and TRBJ2-5; 9 bases align to TRBD1. CDR3 length equals 16 residues. The V segment lost 0 bases and the J segment 4 bases; nucleotides outside the gene matches: 6. Per germline, CDR1 MGHRA and CDR2 YSYEKL.

This chain uses TRBV9 with TRBJ2-3; possibly TRBD2 for D (6 bases). This CDR3 contains 16 residues. V shed 4 bases and J shed 2 bases, with 17 bases lying between them. CDR1 and CDR2 from the germline V gene are SGDLS and YYNGEE. The CDR3: CASSFRGVGHTDTQYF. As DNA, the CDR3 is TGTGCCAGCAGCTTCCGCGGGGTAGGGCACACAGATACGCAGTATTTT. Combining the CDR3 with reference TRBV9 and TRBJ2-3 gives the whole variable domain DSGVTQTPKHLITATGQRVTLRCSPRSGDLSVYWYQQSLDQGLQFLIQYYNGEERAKGNILERFSAQQFPDLHSELNLSSLELGDSALYFCASSFRGVGHTDTQYFGPGTRLTVL.

V is TRBV7-6 and J is TRBJ2-5; D not resolved. With 0 bases removed from V and 3 bases from J, the gap between germline ends came to 5 bases. The CDR3 covers 13 residues. The germline V gene has CDR1 SGHVS and CDR2 FNYEAQ. For the CDR3, the DNA is TGTGCCAGCAGCTTAGCTGTAGAAGAGACCCAGTACTTC. Translating it yields CASSLAVEETQYF.

The chain uses TRBV5-1 and TRBJ2-5, with 8 positions matching TRBD2. Germline CDR1 SGHRS, CDR2 YFSETQ. Trimming cost V 1 base and J 2 bases; bases outside gene matches: 4. This CDR3 has 15 residues. The CDR3 nucleotides are TGCGCCAGCAGCTTGTTTAGCGGGGAACAAGAGACCCAGTACTTC. The encoded protein is CASSLFSGEQETQYF.

This clone was recorded only once. The chain carries TRBV19 and TRBJ2-3, with D possibly being TRBD1 (5 bases). V lost 4 bases and J lost 7, with 9 bases in between. Germline V gene data show CDR1 as LNHDA and CDR2 as SQIVND (reference sequence). This CDR3 has 12 residues. CDR3 sequence: CASSTRQNTQYF. DNA of the CDR3: TGTGCCAGTAGTACCCGACAGAATACGCAGTATTTT. The whole variable domain, remainder taken from reference TRBV19 and TRBJ2-3, is DGGITQSPKYLFRKEGQNVTLSCEQNLNHDAMYWYRQDPGQGLRLIYYSQIVNDFQKGDIAEGYSVSREKKESFPLTVTSAQKNPTAFYLCASSTRQNTQYFGPGTRLTVL.

CDR3: CASSLQGRVDYGYTF. The CDR3 bases are TGTGCCAGCAGCTTACAGGGTCGAGTGGACTATGGCTACACCTTC. The chain joins TRBV5-4 to TRBJ1-2; tentative D call: TRBD1 (6 bases). Looked up from germline, CDR1 is SGHNT and CDR2 is YYREEE (reference sequence). This CDR3 is 15 amino acids long. The V end was cut by 2 bases, the J end by 3 bases, with 14 bases between.

The V call is TRBV7-6, the J call TRBJ1-6; TRBD1 is a possible D gene (6 bases). Germline lookup yields CDR1 SGHVS and CDR2 FNYEAQ. CDR3 length: 17 residues. V was pared by 5 bases and J by 7 bases, with 21 bases between. The CDR3 protein is CASSLLGGAVSNSPLHF. CDR3 bases: TGTGCCAGCAGCCTCCTAGGGGGGGCCGTCAGCAATTCACCCCTCCACTTT.

The chain carries TRBV7-8 and TRBJ1-2; a weak D match, TRBD1 (5 bases). The CDR3 totals 15 residues. Deletions cut 1 base from V and 8 bases from J, with 17 bases between. Germline assignment: CDR1 SGHVS and CDR2 FQNEAQ. The CDR3 DNA is TGTGCCAGCAGCTTAGTTGCGGGGTTTGGGGACGGCTACACCTTC. It translates to CASSLVAGFGDGYTF. Looking up the rest from reference TRBV7-8 and TRBJ1-2 gives the full variable domain: GAGVSQSPRYKVAKRGQDVALRCDPISGHVSLFWYQQALGQGPEFLTYFQNEAQLDKSGLPSDRFFAERPEGSVSTLKIQRTQQEDSAVYLCASSLVAGFGDGYTFGSGTRLTVV.

The V and J genes are TRBV19 and TRBJ1-6; TRBD1 matches 8 bases. This CDR3 is built from 14 residues. With 8 bases clipped from V and 5 bases from J, the junction kept 5 bases outside the gene matches. Germline assignment: CDR1 LNHDA and CDR2 SQIVND (reference sequence). CDR3 loop: CASRRTGNNSPLHF. CDR3 DNA: TGTGCCAGTCGAAGGACAGGGAATAATTCACCCCTCCACTTT.